Here is one T cell receptor (beta chain) with its context. Its antigen target is currently unknown. No base qualities exist here, and no much larger clone lies one base off it. The data stem from a study of cytomegalovirus exposure and HLA in healthy donors (TCRdb year 2017). Turning to the overall study: According to a later analysis, the roughly 130 validation repertoires were produced on the same platform as the roughly 600 repertoires of the first cohort. The study was designed to test whether signatures of past pathogen exposure could be identified by cataloging public T cell receptors. A separate validation cohort of roughly 120 different subjects was used in addition to the approximately 670-subject first cohort. To predict cytomegalovirus infection status, the study brought together high-throughput TCR immunosequencing, statistical association of individual TCRs with disease status, and machine learning.

The method was the immunoSEQ multiplex PCR assay. The authors' analysis ran thus. A statistical classification framework was built for diagnosing cytomegalovirus status from the catalog of TCR beta chain sequences. The immuneACCESS repertoire file appears here via TCRdb, limited to in-frame rearrangements. These files lack a portion of the clones; in checked studies, under half of the deficit traces to unresolved V genes, and the cause of the others is not known. The V and J calls and clone size come from that table; D and trimming were worked out from the DNA. The sample table shows some 59,000 clones, and 89% are seen once. Clones ranked in the top ten supply 15% of the sample. Overall results and qualifications from the work: All 120 or so repertoires were used to score co-occurrence in the validation cohort in a later analysis, because that analysis had no HLA typing for the cohort. Of the cluster scores, around 95% were above 0 in a later analysis, which found that TCRs clustered in the first cohort also tended to co-occur in the 90 to 150 validation repertoires. The study listed approximately 150 TCR beta chains as associated with cytomegalovirus. In vitro tests confirmed that a few of the cytomegalovirus-associated TCR beta chains recognize cytomegalovirus antigens. Most TCR sequences were seen in very few donors, while some public TCRs were found in many individuals. The classifier was reported to diagnose cytomegalovirus status with high specificity and sensitivity in both the original cohort and the validation cohort. According to the authors, the approach could potentially be generalized to other disease states and immunological phenotypes.

Separate from the approximately 670-subject first cohort, the validation cohort of about 120 subjects was the group to which the donors belonged. Sequences were obtained from PBMCs. This receptor was identified in a woman between 18 and 30 years old in good health and CMV-seronegative.

The CDR3 reads CASSSAGVTDTQYF. The nucleotide sequence is given as TGCGCCAGCAGCTCGGCCGGGGTCACAGATACGCAGTATTTT. The V and J segments used are TRBV5-1 and TRBJ2-3; a weak D assignment points to TRBD2 (5 bases agree). Reading the germline V gene gives CDR1 SGHRS and CDR2 YFSETQ. The junction shows trimming of 3 bases on V and 2 bases on J, plus 10 bases between the germline ends. There are 14 amino acids in the CDR3, from cysteine to phenylalanine inclusive. Of the read, only the CDR3 DNA is kept; its 42 bases are in frame from base 1.